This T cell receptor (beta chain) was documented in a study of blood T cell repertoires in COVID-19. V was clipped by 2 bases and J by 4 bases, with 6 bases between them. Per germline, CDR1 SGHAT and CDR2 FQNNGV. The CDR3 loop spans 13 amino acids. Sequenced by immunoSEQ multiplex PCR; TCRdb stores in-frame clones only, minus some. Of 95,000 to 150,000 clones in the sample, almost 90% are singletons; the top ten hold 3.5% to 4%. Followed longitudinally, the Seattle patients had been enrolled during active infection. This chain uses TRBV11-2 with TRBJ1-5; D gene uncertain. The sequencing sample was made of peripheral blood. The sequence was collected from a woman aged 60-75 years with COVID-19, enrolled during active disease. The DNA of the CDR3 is TGTGCCAGCAGCTTATCGGGGAATCAGCCCCAGCATTTT. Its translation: CASSLSGNQPQHF.